The rows below give T cell receptor beta chains drawn from one sample of a study of PD-1 blockade in classical Hodgkin lymphoma. The repertoire was sequenced with immunoSEQ multiplex PCR; TCRdb's copy has only in-frame clones and lacks some. The data show over 75,000 clones, around nine tenths seen once. The sequencing here drew on peripheral blood mononuclear cells (PBMCs), taken before the fourth cycle of nivolumab. The receptors were gathered from a human donor with classical Hodgkin lymphoma. Both conserved end residues are part of each CDR3.

TRBJ1-5,TRBV2,CASSGAGREPQHF
TRBJ1-1,TRBV13,CASRAVGQSNTEAFF
TRBJ1-6,TRBV30,CAWSGGQDNSPLHF
TRBJ2-3,TRBV7-2,CASSFVITDTQYF
TRBJ1-5,TRBV5-4,CASSLGGTGSNQPQHF
TRBJ1-3,TRBV7-2,CASSLLPDLLASSGNTIYF
TRBJ1-1,TRBV19,CASSIQGIDGAFF
NA,TRBV14,CASSQVLAGANYEQYF
TRBJ1-2,TRBV4-2,CASMGQNYGYTF
TRBJ2-3,TRBV4-2,CASSSLAGYTDTQYF
TRBJ2-5,TRBV28,CASRSTETQYF
TRBJ2-3,TRBV28,CASTPETDTQYF
TRBJ2-2,TRBV27,CASSLTRSTRYTGELFF
TRBJ2-7,TRBV9,CASSVGPRYEQYF
TRBJ2-3,TRBV7-9,CASSSSTDTQYF
TRBJ1-3,TRBV7-9,CASSQGTDSGNTIYF
TRBJ2-5,TRBV7-2,CASSLALGGGAQETQYF
TRBJ1-2,TRBV19,CASSIKGRGQVYGYTF
TRBJ2-7,TRBV27,CASSSLGIEQYF
TRBJ1-2,TRBV7-2,CASTLTAGRRNYGYTF
TRBJ2-7,TRBV28,CASKTSDSYEQYF
TRBJ2-1,TRBV7-8,CASSSGAGAPTRQFF
TRBJ1-4,TRBV7-8,CASSRRTGFGEKLFF
TRBJ1-1,TRBV30,CAWSGSMNTEAFF
TRBJ1-1,TRBV5-5,CASSPLRQGNTEAFF
TRBJ1-6,TRBV7-9,CASSLGDRGPQERALHF
TRBJ1-1,TRBV5-1,CASSPQVGSGKNTEAFF
TRBJ2-7,TRBV9,CASSVGWGRSYEQYF
TRBJ2-7,TRBV6-1,CATERSTGVPYEQYF
TRBJ2-7,TRBV11-2,CASSLDRGGPPGSYEQYF
TRBJ2-7,TRBV6-9,CASSSWDASYEQYF
TRBJ1-3,TRBV30,CAWSLGGVGNTIYF
TRBJ2-7,TRBV27,CASSMTLAGATSYEQYF
TRBJ1-5,TRBV4-3,CASSQEGTHNQPQHF
TRBJ2-1,TRBV6-6,CASSFTLTYNEQFF
TRBJ2-7,TRBV7-8,CASSSRTSGGHEQYF
TRBJ1-2,TRBV19,CASSTARGYTF
TRBJ2-7,TRBV5-1,CASSLTGTSYEQYF
TRBJ1-1,TRBV9,CASSRGQGVANTEAFF
TRBJ2-6,TRBV6-5,CASKLWISGANVLTF
TRBJ1-1,TRBV11-3,CASSLDGRGGNTEAFF
TRBJ2-5,TRBV7-9,CASSLAQLRGETQYF
TRBJ2-7,TRBV9,CASSVLGQGIYEQYF
TRBJ1-2,TRBV19,CASRVDYGYTF
TRBJ2-7,TRBV6-6,CASSRQLSHEQYF
TRBJ2-5,TRBV6-6,CASSSVGGRQETQYF
TRBJ2-2,TRBV9,CASRRRQGGSGELFF
TRBJ2-5,TRBV27,CASSWSGGETQYF
TRBJ2-5,TRBV6-1,CASSESLRGLQETQYF
TRBJ2-5,TRBV4-3,CASSQAETGLAKQETQYF